This is a list of T cell receptor beta chains from one sample in a study of cytomegalovirus exposure and HLA in healthy donors. Profiled with immunoSEQ multiplex PCR; TCRdb holds only in-frame clones, not every one. The sample lists some 180,000 clones, approximately 9.5% seen once, with roughly 1.4% in the top ten. Sequencing was carried out using PBMCs. The receptors were sampled from a woman aged 25-40 years in good health and CMV-seropositive. The CDR3 runs from the conserved cysteine through the conserved F or W. A D gene is named only where the DNA matches it firmly. Clone size is stated in some rows and not others, as once, few, many or a class when expanded.

clone size	V gene	D gene	J gene	CDR3 protein	CDR3 DNA
NA	TRBV5-1	TRBD1	TRBJ2-1	CASSMGQGSYNEQFF	TGCGCCAGCAGCATGGGACAGGGGTCCTACAATGAGCAGTTCTTC
NA	TRBV5-1	NA	TRBJ2-6	CASSLPRSGANVLTF	TGCGCCAGCAGCCTCCCCAGGTCTGGGGCCAACGTCCTGACTTTC
NA	TRBV9	NA	TRBJ1-5	CASSVGGLADQPQHF	TGTGCCAGCAGCGTAGGGGGGCTGGCGGATCAGCCCCAGCATTTT
few	TRBV5-1	TRBD2	TRBJ2-3	CASSFFSGRGSDTQYF	TGCGCCAGCAGCTTCTTTAGCGGGAGGGGGTCAGATACGCAGTATTTT
few	TRBV14	TRBD2	TRBJ2-5	CASSPRTSGKETQYF	TGTGCCAGCAGCCCTAGGACTAGCGGAAAAGAGACCCAGTACTTC
few	TRBV5-6	NA	TRBJ1-3	CASSRDRTGNTIYF	TGTGCCAGCAGCCGAGACAGGACTGGAAACACCATATATTTT
few	TRBV30	TRBD2	TRBJ2-2	CASPNRREGGTGELFF	TGTGCCTCGCCAAATCGGCGGGAGGGGGGTACCGGGGAGCTGTTTTTT
NA	TRBV5-1	NA	TRBJ2-5	CASSFHGEETQYF	TGCGCCAGCAGCTTTCATGGGGAGGAGACCCAGTACTTC
NA	TRBV27	NA	TRBJ1-2	CASSVHQGGSNYGYTF	TGTGCCAGCAGTGTCCATCAGGGAGGGAGCAACTATGGCTACACCTTC
few	TRBV6-6	TRBD1	TRBJ2-2	CASTETRGLGELFF	TGTGCCAGCACCGAGACCAGGGGGCTCGGGGAGCTGTTTTTT
NA	TRBV29-1	TRBD1	TRBJ2-7	CRDRGTYEQYF	TGCCGGGACAGGGGTACCTACGAGCAGTACTTC
NA	TRBV6-6	TRBD2	TRBJ2-3	CASSYGLAGDTQYF	TGTGCCAGCAGTTACGGCCTAGCGGGAGATACGCAGTATTTT
NA	TRBV7-9	TRBD1	TRBJ1-1	CASSPQGGTEAFF	TGTGCCAGCAGCCCACAGGGGGGGACTGAAGCTTTCTTT
NA	TRBV10-2	NA	TRBJ2-1	CASSVQGYNEQFF	TGCGCCAGCAGTGTGCAGGGCTACAATGAGCAGTTCTTC
NA	TRBV5-6	NA	TRBJ1-3	CASSLLEGGSGNTIYF	TGTGCCAGCAGCTTGTTGGAAGGGGGATCTGGAAACACCATATATTTT
NA	TRBV4-2	TRBD2	TRBJ2-1	CASKPGLSIYNEQFF	TGTGCCAGCAAACCGGGACTATCAATTTACAATGAGCAGTTCTTC
NA	TRBV12-5	NA	TRBJ2-2	CASGFSVWELFF	TGTGCTAGTGGTTTTTCGGTGTGGGAGCTGTTTTTT
NA	TRBV7-2	NA	TRBJ2-1	CASSLGGLSYNEQFF	TGTGCCAGCAGCTTAGGGGGGCTCTCCTACAATGAGCAGTTCTTC
NA	TRBV4-1	TRBD1	TRBJ1-1	CASSQPDRVAEAFF	TGCGCCAGCAGCCAACCAGACAGGGTGGCTGAAGCTTTCTTT
few	TRBV7-3	TRBD2	TRBJ2-5	CASSLTAGAYQETQYF	TGTGCCAGCAGCTTAACGGCGGGAGCCTACCAAGAGACCCAGTACTTC
NA	TRBV29-1	TRBD2	TRBJ2-7	CSVDASGGSYEQYF	TGCAGCGTAGACGCTAGCGGAGGCTCCTACGAGCAGTACTTC
NA	TRBV30	TRBD1	TRBJ1-3	CAWSVWAHRGVAGNTIYF	TGTGCCTGGAGTGTATGGGCCCACAGGGGCGTCGCTGGAAACACCATATATTTT
few	TRBV7-2	NA	TRBJ1-5	CASSENRDFNQPQHF	TGTGCCAGCAGCGAAAACCGGGACTTCAATCAGCCCCAGCATTTT
few	TRBV6-6	NA	TRBJ1-2	CASSYMSGGGYTF	TGTGCCAGCAGTTACATGTCCGGGGGAGGCTACACCTTC
few	TRBV29-1	NA	TRBJ2-5	CSLGGPPRGTQETQYF	TGCAGCCTCGGGGGACCCCCGAGAGGCACCCAAGAGACCCAGTACTTC
few	TRBV11-3	TRBD1	TRBJ2-1	CASSGRDRGVNEQFF	TGTGCCAGCAGCGGGCGGGACAGGGGGGTCAATGAGCAGTTCTTC
few	TRBV9	NA	TRBJ1-5	CASSPPGGLDTKSNQPQHF	TGTGCCAGCAGCCCCCCCGGGGGGTTGGATACCAAGAGCAATCAGCCCCAGCATTTT
few	TRBV9	TRBD2	TRBJ2-1	CASSPLGGAGVTGEQFF	TGTGCCAGCAGCCCCCTTGGAGGGGCGGGAGTTACCGGTGAGCAGTTCTTC
NA	TRBV4-2	TRBD2	TRBJ2-7	CASSHTTSGTYEQYF	TGTGCCAGCAGCCATACGACTAGCGGTACCTACGAGCAGTACTTC
NA	TRBV29-1	NA	TRBJ2-1	CSVEGPSDAYNEQFF	TGCAGCGTTGAAGGACCAAGCGATGCCTACAATGAGCAGTTCTTC
NA	TRBV19	NA	TRBJ1-2	CASIPSAGFNYGYTF	TGTGCCAGTATCCCCTCGGCGGGATTTAACTATGGCTACACCTTC
few	TRBV15	TRBD2	TRBJ2-7	CATSRGASGTYEQYF	TGTGCCACCAGCAGAGGGGCTAGCGGGACCTACGAGCAGTACTTC
few	TRBV19	TRBD1	TRBJ1-5	CASTGTGGHQPQHF	TGTGCCAGTACCGGGACAGGGGGACATCAGCCCCAGCATTTT
few	TRBV30	TRBD2	TRBJ2-1	CAWSGGGLVHNEQFF	TGTGCCTGGAGCGGGGGGGGACTAGTGCACAATGAGCAGTTCTTC
few	TRBV2	TRBD1	TRBJ1-1	CASSEGTGAVVEAFF	TGTGCCAGCAGTGAAGGGACAGGGGCCGTGGTGGAAGCTTTCTTT
few	TRBV7-5	NA	TRBJ1-1	CARSSFIGVPNTEAFF	TGTGCCAGAAGCTCTTTTATAGGAGTTCCGAACACTGAAGCTTTCTTT
NA	TRBV10-3	NA	TRBJ1-5	CAISEGGSNQPQHF	TGTGCCATCAGTGAGGGCGGGAGCAATCAGCCCCAGCATTTT
few	TRBV27	TRBD1	TRBJ2-7	CASSTWDRGYEQYF	TGTGCCAGCAGTACCTGGGACAGGGGCTACGAGCAGTACTTC
few	TRBV6-4	TRBD1	TRBJ1-2	CASRGQGKNYGYTF	TGTGCCAGCAGGGGACAGGGAAAAAACTATGGCTACACCTTC
few	TRBV19	TRBD1	TRBJ1-2	CASSIMTGRLNYGYTF	TGTGCCAGTAGTATAATGACAGGGCGCCTTAACTATGGCTACACCTTC
NA	TRBV2	TRBD1	TRBJ1-2	CASSADRAYRNYGYTF	TGTGCCAGCAGTGCGGACAGGGCCTATCGCAACTATGGCTACACCTTC
few	TRBV19	TRBD2	TRBJ2-7	CASSSLAGDSTYEQYF	TGTGCCAGTAGTTCCCTAGCGGGAGATTCCACCTACGAGCAGTACTTC
NA	TRBV12-2	NA	TRBJ1-2	CASRVEQGYGYTF	TGTGCAAGTCGCGTCGAACAGGGGTATGGCTACACCTTC
few	TRBV6-6	TRBD2	TRBJ2-3	CASSYGTSGVTDTQYF	TGTGCCAGCAGTTACGGGACTAGCGGGGTCACAGATACGCAGTATTTT
few	TRBV27	NA	TRBJ1-1	CASSLLGGFPMNTEAFF	TGTGCCAGCAGTTTATTGGGGGGGTTCCCCATGAACACTGAAGCTTTCTTT
NA	TRBV5-1	NA	TRBJ2-3	CASSLYTDTQYF	TGCGCCAGCAGCCTCTATACAGATACGCAGTATTTT
few	TRBV6-5	NA	TRBJ2-7	CASSIRGNEQYF	TGTGCCAGCAGCATAAGGGGGAACGAGCAGTACTTC
few	TRBV5-4	TRBD1	TRBJ1-1	CASSGNRGVNTEAFF	TGTGCCAGCAGCGGCAACAGGGGGGTGAACACTGAAGCTTTCTTT
NA	TRBV5-4	NA	TRBJ2-7	CASSTIIRGEQYF	TGTGCCAGCAGCACGATAATCAGGGGTGAGCAGTACTTC
few	TRBV5-1	NA	TRBJ2-7	CASSPAVVESYEQYF	TGCGCCAGCAGCCCAGCCGTGGTGGAGTCGTACGAGCAGTACTTC
few	TRBV7-8	TRBD2	TRBJ2-3	CASSLSGTSGATDTQYF	TGTGCCAGCAGCTTATCCGGGACTAGCGGGGCCACAGATACGCAGTATTTT
NA	TRBV6-7	NA	TRBJ1-2	CASSYLPGASYGYTF	TGTGCCAGCAGTTACCTACCGGGTGCTAGCTATGGCTACACCTTC
NA	TRBV5-1	NA	TRBJ2-2	CASSRYGLSTTGELFF	TGCGCCAGCAGCCGCTACGGACTATCAACCACCGGGGAGCTGTTTTTT
few	TRBV7-2	NA	TRBJ1-5	CASSSLGGGNQPQHF	TGTGCCAGCAGCTCCTTGGGGGGAGGCAATCAGCCCCAGCATTTT